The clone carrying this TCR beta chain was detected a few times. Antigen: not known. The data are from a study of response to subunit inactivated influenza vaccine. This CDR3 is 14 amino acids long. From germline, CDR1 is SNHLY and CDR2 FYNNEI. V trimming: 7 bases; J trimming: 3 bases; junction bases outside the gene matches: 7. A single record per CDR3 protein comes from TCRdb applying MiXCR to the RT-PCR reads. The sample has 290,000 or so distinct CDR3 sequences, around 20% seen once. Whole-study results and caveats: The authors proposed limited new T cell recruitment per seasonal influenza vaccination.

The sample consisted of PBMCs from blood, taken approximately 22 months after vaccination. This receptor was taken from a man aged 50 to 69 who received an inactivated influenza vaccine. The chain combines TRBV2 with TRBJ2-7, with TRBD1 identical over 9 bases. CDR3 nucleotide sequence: TGTGCCAGCAAACTTTGGACAGGGGACTACGAGCAGTACTTC. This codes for CASKLWTGDYEQYF.